This record covers a single T cell receptor beta chain. This clonotype came up many times. Its antigen remains unidentified. No clone much larger than this one lies a single base away; base qualities are absent. The sample belongs to a study of T cells in Graves' hyperthyroidism and ophthalmopathy (dated by TCRdb to between 2018 and 2021). Background for the entire study: Peripheral blood samples were taken at the time of initial diagnosis, prior to any treatment. TCR V-J signatures able to tell the groups apart were searched for in a discovery cohort of more than 90 patients, of whom fewer than 45 had Graves' ophthalmopathy and 55 to 65 had stable Graves' hyperthyroidism. An independent validation cohort of around 19 hyperthyroidism patients and 17 patients who later progressed to ophthalmopathy tested prospective prediction of ophthalmopathy. The roughly 91 discovery patients were randomly divided into training and test sets at a 7:3 ratio. The study also compared thyroid tissue and blood T-cell repertoires from roughly six Graves' hyperthyroidism patients. After sampling, hyperthyroidism patients received methimazole starting at 30 mg daily, and ophthalmopathy patients received high-dose intravenous methylprednisolone. According to the paper, TCR Vbeta CDR3 sequencing was carried out on some 140 peripheral blood samples, which came from around 43 ophthalmopathy, approximately 78 hyperthyroidism and about 17 progressor patients.

Findings and caveats that apply to the study as a whole: Sample size was not statistically predetermined, and blinding of investigators to group allocation was not performed. Most expanded thyroid clonotypes (frequency above 0.001) were also detected in blood, a finding suggesting that blood repertoires may reflect thyroid immune responses. A 13 V-J signature model separated ophthalmopathy from stable hyperthyroidism, with around 88% sensitivity and 81.08% specificity in cross-validation and 80%/75% in testing. In validation, the model predicted progression to ophthalmopathy with 55% to 71% sensitivity and approximately 74% specificity, a median of roughly seven months before onset.

The TCR beta CDR3 regions were amplified from RNA transcripts. For the first round of RT-PCR on the TCR CDR3, the HTBI primer set was used together with the Qiagen OneStep RT-PCR kit. The libraries were constructed in a second round of multiplex PCR and then size-selected and purified. Paired-end sequencing of the libraries was performed with 100 bp reads on an Illumina HiSeq2000. Under the source paper's analysis protocol: SOAPnuke was used to process the raw data, removing reads that contained adapters or uncalled bases, had a mean Phred below 15, or lacked an exact match to the constant primer or identifier. COPE v1.2.5 was used to merge high-quality paired reads, and clonotypes were defined as unique nucleotide sequences. MiTCR v1.1 was used to align clonotypes to the IMGT TRBV, TRBD and TRBJ reference segments. Only V-J combinations with frequency above 0.0001, covering roughly 99% of repertoires, were analysed. The TCS score was defined as the ratio of F50 (clonal expansion) to E x V (chaos), calculated using BLOSUM62-based TCRdist between CDR3 peptides within each V-J. Welch's t-statistics and random forest reduced 500 to 650 V-J features to about 13, which were used in a naive Bayes classifier (R e1071). Thyroid-blood repertoire similarity was quantified with the Morisita-Horn index. TCRdb trimmed public reads at Q25 via fastp, called clones via MiXCR and kept in-frame beta chains. Rows are combined by CDR3 protein, so each entry shows the most common genes and DNA. What appears here as the V and J calls and clone size reflects TCRdb's work, not the paper's. In all, the sample holds around 100,000 distinct CDR3 sequences, and 47% of those were seen once. The ten most abundant clones make up about 26% of the sample.

A patient counted as having stable Graves' hyperthyroidism if no progression to ophthalmopathy occurred over 18 months of follow-up. Hyperthyroidism patients were newly diagnosed, with disease duration under 2 months, and aged 18 to 65 years. The study excluded patients with uncontrolled infections, other autoimmune diseases, pregnancy or lactation. Diagnoses relied on clinical symptoms, serum thyroxine and TRAb, thyroid ultrasound and orbital computed tomography. Ficoll-Paque density gradient centrifugation was used to isolate PBMCs from approximately 10 ml of fresh peripheral blood. Total RNA was extracted using Trizol reagent, and RNA quality was assessed on an Agilent 2100 Bioanalyzer. There are 13 amino acids in the CDR3, from cysteine to phenylalanine inclusive. The sequence is cut down to CDR3 DNA, 39 bases in frame from base 1. Unmatched junction bases come to 9, with V trimmed by 7 bases and J by 7 bases. Looking up the germline V gene yields CDR1 SNHLY and CDR2 FYNNEI.

The V and J genes are TRBV2 and TRBJ1-2; 7 central bases correspond to TRBD1. The sample taken for sequencing was blood. This TCR derives from a man aged 35-49 years with Graves' hyperthyroidism. The CDR3 region reads CASTGEGAGGYTF. The sequenced DNA is TGTGCCAGCACAGGCGAGGGGGCAGGTGGCTACACCTTC.